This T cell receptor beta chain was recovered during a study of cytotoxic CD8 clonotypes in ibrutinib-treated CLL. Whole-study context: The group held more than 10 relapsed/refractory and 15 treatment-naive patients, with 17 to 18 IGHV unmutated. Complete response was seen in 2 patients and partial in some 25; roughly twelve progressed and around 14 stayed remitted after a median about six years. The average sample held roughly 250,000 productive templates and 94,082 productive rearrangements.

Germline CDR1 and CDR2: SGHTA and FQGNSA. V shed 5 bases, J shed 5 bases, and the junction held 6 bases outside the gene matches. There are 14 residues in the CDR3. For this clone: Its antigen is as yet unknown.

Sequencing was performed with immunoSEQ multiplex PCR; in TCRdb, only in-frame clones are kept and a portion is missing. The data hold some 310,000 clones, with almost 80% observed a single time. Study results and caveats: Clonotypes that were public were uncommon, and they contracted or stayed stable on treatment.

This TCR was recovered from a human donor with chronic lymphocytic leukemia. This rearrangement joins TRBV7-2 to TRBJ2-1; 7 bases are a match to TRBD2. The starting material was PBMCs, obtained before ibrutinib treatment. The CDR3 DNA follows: TGTGCCAGCAGCATGCCGGGACTAAACAATGAGCAGTTCTTC. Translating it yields CASSMPGLNNEQFF.